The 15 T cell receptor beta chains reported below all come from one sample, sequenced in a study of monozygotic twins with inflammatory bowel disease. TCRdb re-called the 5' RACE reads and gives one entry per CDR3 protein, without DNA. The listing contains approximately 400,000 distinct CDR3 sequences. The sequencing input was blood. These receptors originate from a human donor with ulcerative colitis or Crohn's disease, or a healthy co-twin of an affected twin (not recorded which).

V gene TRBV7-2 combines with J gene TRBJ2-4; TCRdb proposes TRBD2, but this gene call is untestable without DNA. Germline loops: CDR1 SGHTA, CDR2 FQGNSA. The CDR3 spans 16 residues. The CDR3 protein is CASRQGLGLAKNMQYF.

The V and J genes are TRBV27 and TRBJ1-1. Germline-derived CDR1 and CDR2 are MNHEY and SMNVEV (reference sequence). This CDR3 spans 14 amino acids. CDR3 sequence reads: CASTLNNSGTEAFF.

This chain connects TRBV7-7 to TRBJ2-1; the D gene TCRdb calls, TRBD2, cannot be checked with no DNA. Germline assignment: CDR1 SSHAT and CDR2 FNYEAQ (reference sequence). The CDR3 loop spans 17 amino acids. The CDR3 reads CASSPGTSRSSYNEQFF.

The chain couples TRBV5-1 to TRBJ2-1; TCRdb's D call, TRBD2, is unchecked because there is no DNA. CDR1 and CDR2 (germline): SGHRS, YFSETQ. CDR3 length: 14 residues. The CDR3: CASRQGGGYNEQFF.

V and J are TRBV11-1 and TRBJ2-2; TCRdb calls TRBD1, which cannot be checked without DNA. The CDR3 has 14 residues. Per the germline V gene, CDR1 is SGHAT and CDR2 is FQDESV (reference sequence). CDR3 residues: CASSLQGVAGELFF.

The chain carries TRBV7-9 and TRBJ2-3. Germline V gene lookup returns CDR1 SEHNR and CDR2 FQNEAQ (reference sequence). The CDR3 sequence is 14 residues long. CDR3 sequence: CASSLAWEPDTQYF.

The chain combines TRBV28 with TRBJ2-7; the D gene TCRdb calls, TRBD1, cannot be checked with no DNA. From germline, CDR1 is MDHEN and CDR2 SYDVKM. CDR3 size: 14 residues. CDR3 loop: CASTPPGPSTEQYF.

The CDR3 is CASTNLAGAVTGELFF. The chain combines TRBV7-2 with TRBJ2-2; the TCRdb call, TRBD2, lacks DNA for checking. The CDR3 sequence is 16 residues long. From germline, CDR1 is SGHTA and CDR2 FQGNSA. Filled out from reference TRBV7-2 and TRBJ2-2, the complete variable domain reads GAGVSQSPSNKVTEKGKDVELRCDPISGHTALYWYRQSLGQGLEFLIYFQGNSAPDKSGLPSDRFSAERTGGSVSTLTIQRTQQEDSAVYLCASTNLAGAVTGELFFGEGSRLTVL.

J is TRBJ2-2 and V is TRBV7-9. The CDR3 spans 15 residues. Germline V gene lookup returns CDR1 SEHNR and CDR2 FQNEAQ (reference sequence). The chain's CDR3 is CASRLTSEVTGELFF.

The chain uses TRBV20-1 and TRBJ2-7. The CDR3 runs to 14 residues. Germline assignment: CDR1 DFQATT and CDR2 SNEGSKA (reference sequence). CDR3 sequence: CSARMVFLSYEQYF.

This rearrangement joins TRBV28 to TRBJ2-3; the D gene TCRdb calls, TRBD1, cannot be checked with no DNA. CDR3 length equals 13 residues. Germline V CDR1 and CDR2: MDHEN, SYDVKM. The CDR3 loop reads CASGTGVPDTQYF.

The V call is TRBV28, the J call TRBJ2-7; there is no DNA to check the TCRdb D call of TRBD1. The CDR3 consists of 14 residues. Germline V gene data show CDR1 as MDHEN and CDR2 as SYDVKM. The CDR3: CASSVGQPPYEQYF.

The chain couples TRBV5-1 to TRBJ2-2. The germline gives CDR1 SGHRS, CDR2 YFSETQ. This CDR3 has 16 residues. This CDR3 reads CASSLALATNTGELFF. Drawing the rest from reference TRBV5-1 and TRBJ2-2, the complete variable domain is KAGVTQTPRYLIKTRGQQVTLSCSPISGHRSVSWYQQTPGQGLQFLFEYFSETQRNKGNFPGRFSGRQFSNSRSEMNVSTLELGDSALYLCASSLALATNTGELFFGEGSRLTVL.

CDR3 loop: CASSLIAGGGTDTQYF. The chain links TRBV7-6 to TRBJ2-3; TCRdb names TRBD2, which stays unverified in the absence of DNA. The CDR3 sequence is 16 residues long. The germline V gene encodes CDR1 SGHVS and CDR2 FNYEAQ.

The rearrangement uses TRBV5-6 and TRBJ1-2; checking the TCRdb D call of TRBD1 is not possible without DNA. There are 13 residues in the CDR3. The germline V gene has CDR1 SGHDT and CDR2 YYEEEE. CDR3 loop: CASSGTGRESYTF.